This TCR beta chain was identified in a study of shared clonotypes between healthy human individuals. General study findings and limits: Having only a few donors restricted how much genetic and exposure-history diversity was captured.

Measured with immunoSEQ multiplex PCR; TCRdb has only the in-frame clones, and not every one. The sample contains hundreds of thousands of clones, roughly 96% of which appear only once. As to this clone: Antigen: not known. Other nucleotide sequences in the sample specify the same CDR3.

The source material was memory CD8+ T cells sorted from blood. Subset: CD45RO+ cells pooled with CCR7-negative TemRA cells. The TCR originated in a man aged 30-40 years in good health.

As DNA, the CDR3 is TGTGCCAGCAGTCGTAGCTCCTACGAGCAGTACTTC. Translating gives CASSRSSYEQYF. The chain combines TRBV7-2 with TRBJ2-7; D is undetermined. The CDR3 has 12 amino acids. Germline lookup yields CDR1 SGHTA and CDR2 FQGNSA. Deletions cut 6 bases from V and 0 bases from J, with 6 bases between. Complete variable domain (other parts from reference TRBV7-2 and TRBJ2-7): GAGVSQSPSNKVTEKGKDVELRCDPISGHTALYWYRQSLGQGLEFLIYFQGNSAPDKSGLPSDRFSAERTGGSVSTLTIQRTQQEDSAVYLCASSRSSYEQYFGPGTRLTVT.